Below, one T cell receptor beta chain is given with its context. Its specific antigen is unknown. There are no base qualities to consult, and no much larger clone falls within one base. CDR3 length: 14 amino acids, cysteine to phenylalanine. Only CDR3 DNA remains: 42 bases, in frame from the first base. CDR1 is given as LNHNV and CDR2 as YYDKDF, both from the germline V gene (reference sequence). V sheds 3 bases and J sheds 3 bases, leaving 8 bases between their ends. The sample is drawn from a study of T cell changes during pregnancy in multiple sclerosis (dated by TCRdb to 2018 to 2020). Looking at the study overall: The study examined how the T cell repertoire changed over the course of pregnancy in women with multiple sclerosis.

The protocol used for the library was the immunoSEQ multiplex PCR assay. TCRdb provides this immuneACCESS table in a form limited to in-frame rearrangements. Some clones are lacking; in checked studies, under half of them reflect an unresolved V gene, and why the rest are absent is not known. In this sample the table shows approximately 89,000 clones, around 94% of which occur a single time. Of the sample, approximately 0.8% falls within the top ten clones. The chain links TRBV15 with TRBJ1-4, with a tentative D gene TRBD1 over 5 matching bases. This specimen was peripheral blood, taken in the third trimester of pregnancy. This clonotype originated in a female donor with multiple sclerosis, enrolled in a pregnancy study. The nucleotide sequence is given as TGTGCCACCAGCAGGACAGATGCTAATGAAAAACTGTTTTTT. It codes for CATSRTDANEKLFF.